This TCR beta chain comes out of a study of blood T cell repertoires in COVID-19. Background on the study: Sites across the United States, Italy and Spain contributed samples from acute and convalescent COVID-19.

TCRdb's table, derived via immunoSEQ multiplex PCR, lists solely in-frame clones and lacks some. The sample contains around 130,000 clones, around 89% of which appear only once. Germline V gives CDR1 SNHLY, CDR2 FYNNEI. CDR3 size: 18 residues. Trimming removed 4 bases at V and 1 base at J, with 19 bases between. Sequenced: peripheral blood. V and J are TRBV2 and TRBJ1-4, with a tentative D call TRBD1 (6 bases). This TCR derives from a man between 65 and 85 years old with active COVID-19. The DNA of the CDR3 is TGTGCCAGCAGTGTGTTACAGGGTAGGGTGGAAACTAATGAAAAACTGTTTTTT. Encoded protein: CASSVLQGRVETNEKLFF. The whole variable domain, filled in from reference TRBV2 and TRBJ1-4, reads EPEVTQTPSHQVTQMGQEVILRCVPISNHLYFYWYRQILGQKVEFLVSFYNNEISEKSEIFDDQFSVERPDGSNFTLKIRSTKLEDSAMYFCASSVLQGRVETNEKLFFGSGTQLSVL.